Sequencing of this T cell receptor beta chain was carried out in a study of cytomegalovirus exposure and HLA in healthy donors. The study's findings and limits: Common viral pathogens (according to a later analysis) appeared linked to several of the most significant clusters. Apparent HLA restriction characterized most CMV-associated TCR beta chains in a later analysis. Sequencing artifact likely explains a cluster of highly shared sequence variants.

Healthy bone marrow donors formed the donor group. V lost 1 base, J lost 4 bases, and 11 bases lay in between. The CDR3 runs to 14 residues. CDR1 is SGHRS, CDR2 YFSETQ, per germline. On this clone: The antigen is undetermined.

The primer mix had 60 Vbeta and 13 Jbeta primers. Assay used: immunoSEQ multiplex PCR; TCRdb lists only in-frame clones, some missing. This table has about 60,000 clones, more than 75% appearing once. The sequence was collected from a man between 18 and 29 years old in good health and CMV-seronegative. The chain carries TRBV5-1 and TRBJ1-1; TRBD1 might be the D (5 bases). Sequences were obtained from PBMCs. The CDR3 DNA reads as TGCGCCAGCAGCTTGACAGGAATGACCACTGAAGCTTTCTTT. Protein product: CASSLTGMTTEAFF.